Reported below is one TCR beta chain. This clone was observed at least ten times. Per-base qualities were not stored, and no clone one base away is much larger. Trimmed from V: 6 bases; trimmed from J: 6 bases; junction bases lacking a gene match: 6. The CDR3 starts with the cysteine, ends with the phenylalanine, and has 15 residues. The sequence is cut down to CDR3 DNA, 45 bases in frame from base 1. The germline V gene (reference sequence) provides CDR1 MNHEY and CDR2 SMNVEV. The label giving this sample's time point can be read as: acute infectious mononucleosis, at clinical presentation within 2 weeks of symptom onset (visit 1). Over primary infection, the study followed CD8 T cell responses to two immunodominant EBV epitopes: BRLF1 109 (YVL-BR) and BMLF1 280 (GLC-BM). Primary EBV infection was taken to be indicated by a positive serum heterophile antibody test and EBV viral capsid antigen-specific IgM. As a first step, magnetic positive selection (MACS) was used to enrich total CD8 T cells from the PBMCs. A FACSAria III was used to sort live CD3+ CD8+ tetramer+ cells to over 85% purity. Cells were sorted with a PE-conjugated tetramer loaded with the BRLF1 109-117 peptide. Directly ex vivo after tetramer sorting, the TCR repertoires of EBV epitope-specific CD8 T cells were deep-sequenced at acute infection and at convalescence. The donors were a few individuals between about 18 and 30 years old who had clinical acute infectious mononucleosis along with laboratory evidence of primary EBV infection. Heparinized peripheral blood was drawn at clinical presentation with mononucleosis symptoms and was drawn again about 6 months later. PBMCs were isolated by Ficoll-Paque density gradient centrifugation.

The data were obtained in a study of blood T cell repertoires in acute mononucleosis (dated by TCRdb to 2018 to 2020). For context, the study as a whole: Acute-phase samples, which represented the primary response, were collected within 2 weeks of symptom onset. During acute infection, about 2% and 1% of blood CD8 T cells were made up of mean YVL-BR-specific and GLC-BM-specific cells, respectively. The mean blood EBV load was 3.8 log10 genome copies per million B cells in acute infection and about 2.5 at convalescence.

General conclusions and limits of the study: Persistence into convalescence was observed for only roughly 9.4% of unique acute clonotypes, yet most of the response was made up by these persisting clonotypes, and the remaining acute clonotypes were seemingly replaced by new diverse de novo clonotypes. Because only a fraction of each donor's blood was analyzed, sampling error might partly account for the low clonotype overlap between the acute and convalescent samples. Only a few donors were included in the cohort, so group averages were based on very few individuals. In TCR repertoire selection for BRLF1 (YVL-BR), TCRalpha CDR3 motifs took on a dominant role, whereas TCRbeta played only a minimal one.

Total RNA from at least 9,500 sorted tetramer+ CD8 T cells was reverse transcribed into cDNA for TCR profiling. CDR3 regions were amplified by PCR with primers annealing to V and J regions, adding unique molecular identifiers to track templates. TCRalpha and TCRbeta chains were profiled using the immunoSEQ platform, including its sequencing and error-correction standards. From the authors' description of their analysis: Clonal copy numbers were corrected for sequencing and PCR errors, and IMGT conventions were followed to define CDR3s. Analysis was restricted to productive rearrangements and was performed with immunoSEQ Analyzer versions 2.0 and 3.0, and gene-pairing frequencies were further processed in Microsoft Excel. Circos plots were used to display V-J pairings, and MEME together with a custom motifSearch program was used to find CDR3 motifs. The OLGA algorithm was used to calculate the probability of generation of TCR sequences. Clonotypes found at both visits were termed persistent, clonotypes found only in the acute phase were termed nonpersistent, and clonotypes found only at convalescence were termed de novo. Any amino acid clonotype used by more than one donor was defined as a public TCR. The source is immuneACCESS, and TCRdb retained only in-frame sequences with V and J called. Part of the clones is not carried over; for the studies checked, unresolved V genes explain less than half of this, and the remainder is unexplained. V and J calls and clone size come straight from that table; D and trimming were deduced from the DNA. In all, the sample holds some 7,000 clones, and less than 30% of those were seen once. Clones ranked in the top ten supply under 35% of the sample.

This chain is built from TRBV27 and TRBJ2-7; TRBD2 fits 15 bases in the junction. Sequencing used EBV YVL epitope tetramer+ CD8+ T cells sorted from PBMCs, obtained during acute infectious mononucleosis. This sample's cell subset or site label indicates: CD8 T cells binding a tetramer with EBV BRLF1 109-117 peptide (YVL-BR). The TCR comes from a woman aged 18-35 years with infectious mononucleosis caused by EBV. CDR3 loop: CASRRTSGRASEQYF. The DNA sequence is TGTGCCAGCAGGCGGACTAGCGGGAGGGCTTCCGAGCAGTACTTC.